Listed below are T cell receptor beta chains from one sample, sequenced in a study of response to subunit inactivated influenza vaccine. One entry per CDR3 protein, called by TCRdb with MiXCR from the RT-PCR reads. The top ten clones hold around 13% of a sample with fewer than 600,000 distinct CDR3 sequences, less than 7.5% of them seen once. The sequences come from PBMCs from blood, collected 23 to 25 months after vaccination. Receptor source: a man between 50 and 69 years old who received an inactivated influenza vaccine. The CDR3 runs from the conserved cysteine through the conserved F or W. The order of the fields is J gene, clone size, D gene, V gene, CDR3 protein, CDR3 DNA. A D gene is named only where the DNA matches it firmly. Clone size is stated in some rows and not others, as once, few, many or a class when expanded.

j_gene: TRBJ1-2
abundance: few
d_gene: NA
v_gene: TRBV5-1
CDR3aa: CASSLSLGSGNSNYGYTF
CDR3nt: TGCGCCAGCAGCTTGAGCCTCGGTTCCGGGAATTCTAACTATGGCTACACCTTC

j_gene: TRBJ2-2
abundance: many
d_gene: NA
v_gene: TRBV6-6
CDR3aa: CASSYSVDGELFF
CDR3nt: TGTGCCAGCAGTTACTCTGTGGATGGGGAGCTGTTTTTT

j_gene: TRBJ2-3
abundance: many
d_gene: NA
v_gene: TRBV29-1
CDR3aa: CSALTGAWDTQYF
CDR3nt: TGCAGCGCCCTAACGGGGGCGTGGGATACGCAGTATTTT

j_gene: TRBJ2-1
abundance: many
d_gene: TRBD2
v_gene: TRBV4-3
CDR3aa: CASSQERLAVYNEQFF
CDR3nt: TGCGCCAGCAGCCAGGAAAGACTAGCGGTTTACAATGAGCAGTTCTTC

j_gene: TRBJ2-2
abundance: many
d_gene: NA
v_gene: TRBV6-5
CDR3aa: CAISSGGLGTGELFF
CDR3nt: TGTGCGATCTCATCAGGGGGGTTGGGCACCGGGGAGCTGTTTTTT

j_gene: TRBJ1-2
abundance: few
d_gene: NA
v_gene: TRBV29-1
CDR3aa: CSVRGVYGYTF
CDR3nt: TGCAGCGTCCGGGGCGTTTATGGCTACACCTTC

j_gene: TRBJ2-1
abundance: NA
d_gene: TRBD1
v_gene: TRBV12-3/TRBV12-4
CDR3aa: CATQVAGGYNEQFF
CDR3nt: TGTGCCACCCAGGTGGCAGGGGGCTACAATGAGCAGTTCTTC

j_gene: TRBJ2-7
abundance: few
d_gene: TRBD1
v_gene: TRBV25-1
CDR3aa: CASSDQPGTGIYEQYF
CDR3nt: TGTGCCAGCAGTGACCAACCCGGGACAGGGATCTACGAGCAGTACTTC

j_gene: TRBJ1-1
abundance: many
d_gene: NA
v_gene: TRBV20-1
CDR3aa: CSATRTAEAFF
CDR3nt: TGCAGTGCTACTAGGACAGCAGAAGCTTTCTTT

j_gene: TRBJ2-1
abundance: many
d_gene: TRBD2
v_gene: TRBV9
CDR3aa: CASSERTSGRNDEQFF
CDR3nt: TGTGCCAGCAGCGAGAGGACTAGCGGGAGGAACGATGAGCAGTTCTTC

j_gene: TRBJ2-1
abundance: NA
d_gene: NA
v_gene: TRBV24-1
CDR3aa: CAPPWAGVNNEQFF
CDR3nt: TGTGCCCCTCCCTGGGCAGGGGTAAACAATGAGCAGTTCTTC

j_gene: TRBJ2-1
abundance: few
d_gene: NA
v_gene: TRBV20-1
CDR3aa: CSAAPADSSYNEQFF
CDR3nt: TGCAGTGCTGCCCCGGCCGATAGCTCCTACAATGAGCAGTTCTTC

j_gene: TRBJ2-2
abundance: few
d_gene: TRBD2
v_gene: TRBV24-1
CDR3aa: CATSDSPGGKNTGELFF
CDR3nt: TGTGCCACCAGTGATTCTCCCGGGGGGAAGAACACCGGGGAGCTGTTTTTT

j_gene: TRBJ2-2
abundance: many
d_gene: NA
v_gene: TRBV11-2
CDR3aa: CASSTLKKTGTANTGELFF
CDR3nt: TGTGCCAGCAGCACCCTGAAAAAGACCGGGACGGCGAACACCGGGGAGCTGTTTTTT

j_gene: TRBJ1-2
abundance: NA
d_gene: NA
v_gene: TRBV20-1
CDR3aa: CSASPRQRSYGYTF
CDR3nt: TGCAGTGCTAGCCCCCGGCAACGAAGCTATGGCTACACCTTC

j_gene: TRBJ2-3
abundance: few
d_gene: NA
v_gene: TRBV6-2/TRBV6-3
CDR3aa: CASSYPLGAAYTDTQYF
CDR3nt: TGTGCCAGCAGTTATCCTCTGGGGGCTGCCTACACAGATACGCAGTATTTT

j_gene: TRBJ2-5
abundance: few
d_gene: TRBD1
v_gene: TRBV2
CDR3aa: CASCPQTGGETQYF
CDR3nt: TGTGCCAGCTGCCCTCAGACAGGGGGGGAGACCCAGTACTTC

j_gene: TRBJ1-1
abundance: NA
d_gene: NA
v_gene: TRBV28
CDR3aa: CASSRVVDTEAFF
CDR3nt: TGTGCCAGCAGTAGGGTGGTAGACACTGAAGCTTTCTTT

j_gene: TRBJ2-1
abundance: NA
d_gene: NA
v_gene: TRBV30
CDR3aa: CAWSVEEYNEQFF
CDR3nt: TGTGCCTGGAGTGTTGAGGAGTACAATGAGCAGTTCTTC

j_gene: TRBJ1-2
abundance: NA
d_gene: NA
v_gene: TRBV28
CDR3aa: CATTRGAAYGYTF
CDR3nt: TGTGCCACCACCCGAGGGGCTGCCTATGGCTACACCTTC

j_gene: TRBJ2-1
abundance: few
d_gene: NA
v_gene: TRBV11-2
CDR3aa: CASSLGAQNNEQFF
CDR3nt: TGTGCCAGCAGCTTAGGTGCCCAAAACAATGAGCAGTTCTTC

j_gene: TRBJ2-2
abundance: many
d_gene: TRBD1
v_gene: TRBV19
CDR3aa: CASSIGTVKTGELFF
CDR3nt: TGTGCCAGTAGTATTGGGACAGTGAAAACCGGGGAGCTGTTTTTT

j_gene: TRBJ2-7
abundance: many
d_gene: TRBD2
v_gene: TRBV25-1
CDR3aa: CASSEELAGTYEQYF
CDR3nt: TGTGCCAGCAGTGAGGAGTTAGCGGGGACCTACGAGCAGTACTTC

j_gene: TRBJ1-5
abundance: few
d_gene: NA
v_gene: TRBV4-3
CDR3aa: CASSPGALGNQPQHF
CDR3nt: TGCGCCAGCAGCCCGGGGGCGCTGGGCAATCAGCCCCAGCATTTT

j_gene: TRBJ1-2
abundance: many
d_gene: TRBD1
v_gene: TRBV7-9
CDR3aa: CASSPAGTGDYGYTF
CDR3nt: TGTGCCAGCAGTCCCGCCGGGACAGGCGATTATGGCTACACCTTC

j_gene: TRBJ2-7
abundance: NA
d_gene: TRBD1
v_gene: TRBV4-1
CDR3aa: CASSQDSRGRPYEQYF
CDR3nt: TGCGCCAGCAGCCAAGATTCCAGGGGGCGTCCCTACGAGCAGTACTTC

j_gene: TRBJ2-4
abundance: few
d_gene: NA
v_gene: TRBV29-1
CDR3aa: CSVTRQGGGIQYF
CDR3nt: TGCAGCGTTACGCGACAGGGAGGAGGCATTCAGTACTTC

j_gene: TRBJ1-4
abundance: few
d_gene: TRBD1
v_gene: TRBV20-1
CDR3aa: CSAPGTGNEKLFF
CDR3nt: TGCAGTGCCCCCGGGACAGGGAATGAAAAACTGTTTTTT

j_gene: TRBJ2-5
abundance: few
d_gene: TRBD2
v_gene: TRBV29-1
CDR3aa: CSVSSGGLETQYF
CDR3nt: TGCAGCGTTAGTAGCGGGGGGTTGGAGACCCAGTACTTC

j_gene: TRBJ2-3
abundance: many
d_gene: TRBD1
v_gene: TRBV5-1
CDR3aa: CASSLGQGAFEDTQYF
CDR3nt: TGCGCCAGCAGCCTCGGACAGGGGGCTTTTGAAGATACGCAGTATTTT

j_gene: TRBJ2-1
abundance: many
d_gene: TRBD2
v_gene: TRBV12-3/TRBV12-4
CDR3aa: CASSFPIAGGVHNEQFF
CDR3nt: TGTGCCAGCAGTTTCCCAATTGCGGGAGGGGTACACAATGAGCAGTTCTTC

j_gene: TRBJ2-1
abundance: many
d_gene: TRBD2
v_gene: TRBV25-1
CDR3aa: CASTGPPGTSGTPAYNEQFF
CDR3nt: TGTGCCAGCACCGGACCCCCAGGGACTAGCGGGACCCCCGCGTACAATGAGCAGTTCTTC

j_gene: TRBJ2-5
abundance: few
d_gene: TRBD2
v_gene: TRBV20-1
CDR3aa: CSASPLVSGRGQETQYF
CDR3nt: TGCAGTGCTAGTCCCCTGGTCAGCGGGAGGGGCCAAGAGACCCAGTACTTC

j_gene: TRBJ2-2
abundance: few
d_gene: TRBD2
v_gene: TRBV7-8
CDR3aa: CASSSKRDPNTGELFF
CDR3nt: TGTGCCAGCAGCTCCAAGCGGGACCCGAACACCGGGGAGCTGTTTTTT

j_gene: TRBJ2-7
abundance: NA
d_gene: TRBD1
v_gene: TRBV28
CDR3aa: CASSTTGTGNSYEQYF
CDR3nt: TGTGCCAGCAGTACGACCGGGACAGGGAATTCCTACGAGCAGTACTTC

j_gene: TRBJ2-1
abundance: few
d_gene: NA
v_gene: TRBV12-3/TRBV12-4
CDR3aa: CASSFPHGVGAYNEQFF
CDR3nt: TGTGCCAGCAGTTTTCCCCATGGTGTGGGAGCATACAATGAGCAGTTCTTC

j_gene: TRBJ2-7
abundance: many
d_gene: NA
v_gene: TRBV15
CDR3aa: CATSRDYGGSYEQYF
CDR3nt: TGTGCCACCAGCAGAGATTATGGCGGCTCCTACGAGCAGTACTTC

j_gene: TRBJ2-3
abundance: few
d_gene: NA
v_gene: TRBV29-1
CDR3aa: CSVEVGLASGDTQYF
CDR3nt: TGCAGCGTTGAGGTGGGACTGGCCTCTGGGGATACGCAGTATTTT

j_gene: TRBJ1-2
abundance: NA
d_gene: NA
v_gene: TRBV4-1
CDR3aa: CASSQVAAGVNYGYTF
CDR3nt: TGCGCCAGCAGCCAAGTAGCGGCAGGGGTCAACTATGGCTACACCTTC

j_gene: TRBJ2-7
abundance: NA
d_gene: NA
v_gene: TRBV6-1
CDR3aa: CASSTTGFSSYEQYF
CDR3nt: TGTGCCAGCAGTACGACAGGTTTCAGCTCCTACGAGCAGTACTTC

j_gene: TRBJ2-7
abundance: many
d_gene: TRBD1
v_gene: TRBV12-3/TRBV12-4
CDR3aa: CASRRDSYEQYF
CDR3nt: TGTGCCAGCAGACGGGACAGCTACGAGCAGTACTTC

j_gene: TRBJ1-2
abundance: NA
d_gene: NA
v_gene: TRBV4-3
CDR3aa: CASSQGGFANYGYTF
CDR3nt: TGCGCCAGCAGCCAAGGAGGGTTTGCTAACTATGGCTACACCTTC

j_gene: TRBJ2-1
abundance: many
d_gene: TRBD2
v_gene: TRBV12-3/TRBV12-4
CDR3aa: CASSLRGIRDNEQFF
CDR3nt: TGTGCCAGCAGTTTGCGGGGGATTAGGGACAATGAGCAGTTCTTC

j_gene: TRBJ2-3
abundance: few
d_gene: TRBD1
v_gene: TRBV28
CDR3aa: CASSSVGQGASTQYF
CDR3nt: TGTGCCAGCAGTTCGGTCGGACAGGGGGCGAGTACGCAGTATTTT

j_gene: TRBJ1-1
abundance: NA
d_gene: TRBD1
v_gene: TRBV20-1
CDR3aa: CSARDPRQGYEAFF
CDR3nt: TGCAGTGCTAGAGATCCGCGACAGGGATATGAAGCTTTCTTT

j_gene: TRBJ2-2
abundance: NA
d_gene: NA
v_gene: TRBV6-1
CDR3aa: CASSEMWTNTGELFF
CDR3nt: TGTGCCAGCAGTGAAATGTGGACGAACACCGGGGAGCTGTTTTTT

j_gene: TRBJ2-5
abundance: NA
d_gene: TRBD1
v_gene: TRBV10-2
CDR3aa: CASRLGGVQETQYF
CDR3nt: TGCGCCAGCAGATTAGGGGGCGTCCAAGAGACCCAGTACTTC

j_gene: TRBJ1-5
abundance: few
d_gene: NA
v_gene: TRBV27
CDR3aa: CASRPAGFQPQHF
CDR3nt: TGTGCCAGCAGACCAGCAGGGTTTCAGCCCCAGCATTTT

j_gene: TRBJ1-1
abundance: NA
d_gene: NA
v_gene: TRBV6-4
CDR3aa: CSSSAGKNTEAFF
CDR3nt: TGTTCCAGCAGTGCGGGGAAAAACACTGAAGCTTTCTTT

j_gene: TRBJ1-2
abundance: NA
d_gene: TRBD1
v_gene: TRBV6-5
CDR3aa: CASSYFGRGHYGYTF
CDR3nt: TGTGCCAGCAGTTACTTCGGGAGGGGGCACTATGGCTACACCTTC

j_gene: TRBJ2-5
abundance: NA
d_gene: NA
v_gene: TRBV7-9
CDR3aa: CASSLIGRETQYF
CDR3nt: TGTGCCAGCAGCTTAATAGGGCGGGAGACCCAGTACTTC

j_gene: TRBJ2-1
abundance: NA
d_gene: TRBD2
v_gene: TRBV28
CDR3aa: CASSLRLAVSYNEQFF
CDR3nt: TGTGCCAGCAGTTTAAGACTAGCGGTCTCCTACAATGAGCAGTTCTTC

j_gene: TRBJ2-1
abundance: many
d_gene: TRBD1
v_gene: TRBV29-1
CDR3aa: CSVEIPGQAPQFF
CDR3nt: TGCAGCGTTGAGATTCCGGGACAGGCCCCTCAGTTCTTC